The present entry profiles one T cell receptor (beta chain) with its context. The sample comes from a study of cytotoxic CD8 clonotypes in ibrutinib-treated CLL. Looked up from germline, CDR1 is MNHNY and CDR2 is SVGAGI (reference sequence). The germline V and J ends were trimmed by 5 bases and 5 bases, with 16 bases remaining between them. The CDR3 covers 15 residues. A 1 in 200,000 to 1 in 1 million T cell depth was the sequencing target. The data were produced by immunoSEQ multiplex PCR, yet TCRdb's version contains in-frame clones alone and is incomplete. This table holds around 200,000 clones, 60% to 80% found once.

The receptor was derived from a human donor with chronic lymphocytic leukemia. The genes are TRBV6-6 and TRBJ1-5, with D tentatively TRBD1 (6 bases). The sample consisted of PBMCs, taken after 12 months of ibrutinib treatment. Here the CDR3 reads CASSPPGQIDQPQHF. CDR3 coding DNA: TGTGCCAGCAGTCCCCCGGGACAAATAGATCAGCCCCAGCATTTT.